Sequencing of this T cell receptor beta chain was carried out in a study of identical twins. Study-level findings and limits: Researchers reported weaker excess twin sharing in beta out-of-frame sequences.

TCRdb reprocessed the 5' RACE reads via MiXCR and lists one record per CDR3 protein. The sample holds about 1.7 million distinct CDR3 sequences, around 33% seen once. This clonotype was counted at least ten times. The antigen is undetermined. This TCR was sampled from a newborn girl in good health. Sequenced sample: cord blood.

This chain's CDR3 is CASSVGRGGYNEQFF. CDR3 bases: TGTGCCAGCAGCGTAGGGCGGGGGGGATACAATGAGCAGTTCTTC. V is TRBV9 and J is TRBJ2-1; 9 bases agree with TRBD2. The CDR3 is 15 amino acids. V shed 0 bases, J shed 4 bases, and the junction held 2 bases outside the gene matches. Germline lookup yields CDR1 SGDLS and CDR2 YYNGEE.